Presented here are 22 T cell receptor beta chains from one specimen sequenced in a study of beta chain features in type 1 diabetes. Expressed TCRB transcripts were sequenced because the isolated RNA had all been reverse transcribed beforehand. Clones were sequenced by immunoSEQ multiplex PCR, and TCRdb holds only the in-frame ones, with some missing. Of roughly 40,000 clones in the sample, 45% to 50% were seen once. The sample consisted of central memory CD4+ T cells from blood. These receptors were taken from a woman aged 18 to 35 in good health.

This sequence joins TRBV5-1 and TRBJ2-7, with D possibly matching TRBD2 (6 bases). Trimming removed 4 bases from V and 2 bases from J, with 10 bases in between. Germline V gene lookup returns CDR1 SGHRS and CDR2 YFSETQ. The CDR3 runs 13 residues. The CDR3 DNA follows: TGCGCCAGCAGCGCCGGGAGAACCTACGAGCAGTACTTC. Protein sequence: CASSAGRTYEQYF.

Only a few counts were recorded for this clone. This rearrangement joins TRBV30 to TRBJ2-7, with D possibly being TRBD2 (6 bases). The CDR3 loop spans 12 amino acids. The V end lost 1 base, the J end lost 6 bases, and 10 bases lay between the germline ends. Germline V gives CDR1 GTSNPN, CDR2 SVGIG (reference sequence). The CDR3 DNA sequence: TGTGCCTGGAGTGGCTCCGGGGGCGAGCAGTACTTC. Its translation: CAWSGSGGEQYF.

This clone has only a few counts. The chain combines TRBV7-2 with TRBJ2-5; no reliable D call. V shed 5 bases and J shed 0 bases, with 13 bases lying between them. Germline V CDR1 and CDR2: SGHTA, FQGNSA. The CDR3 covers 15 residues. CDR3 sequence: CASSANIAHQETQYF. In nucleotides, the CDR3 is TGTGCCAGCAGCGCAAACATAGCCCACCAAGAGACCCAGTACTTC.

This sequence joins TRBV30 and TRBJ1-5; the D is unclear. V shed 0 bases and J shed 6 bases, with 15 bases lying between them. The CDR3 runs 15 residues. The germline V gene has CDR1 GTSNPN and CDR2 SVGIG (reference sequence). The CDR3 bases are TGTGCCTGGAGTGTTTCCGGGGTCCGCGTTCAGCCCCAGCATTTT. Encoded protein: CAWSVSGVRVQPQHF.

The J gene is TRBJ2-5, the V gene TRBV25-1, with TRBD2 as a possible D gene (6 bases). Germline CDR1 reads MGHDK; CDR2 reads SYGVNS. Trimming cost V 7 bases and J 1 base, with 10 bases left between them. The CDR3 has 13 amino acids. In DNA, the CDR3 is TGTGCCAGCATGCGGGGTGGCCAAGAGACCCAGTACTTC. Translated, it gives CASMRGGQETQYF.

This clone was recorded only once. The rearrangement uses TRBV6-4 and TRBJ2-6, with TRBD1 identical over 10 bases. The CDR3 consists of 19 residues. Germline V CDR1 and CDR2: MRHNA, SNTAGT. V was clipped by 1 base and J by 2 bases; unmatched bases: 8. CDR3 DNA sequence: TGTGCCAGCAGTGACTTCCGACAGGGGGCGAGTACTGGGGCCAACGTCCTGACTTTC. This sequence encodes CASSDFRQGASTGANVLTF.

This clone was detected a few times. The chain uses TRBV30 and TRBJ1-4; D perhaps matches TRBD1 (5 bases). The CDR3 has 15 amino acids. With 3 bases removed from V and 7 bases from J, the gap between germline ends came to 18 bases. The germline V gene encodes CDR1 GTSNPN and CDR2 SVGIG (reference sequence). The CDR3 DNA reads as TGTGCCTGGAGCTCCACCGGGGGATGGGGTGAAAAACTGTTTTTT. It yields the protein CAWSSTGGWGEKLFF.

The chain carries TRBV29-1 and TRBJ2-7, with D tentatively TRBD2 (6 bases). Looked up from germline, CDR1 is SQVTM and CDR2 is ANQGSEA. There are 13 residues in the CDR3. V lost 4 bases and J lost 3, with 13 bases in between. CDR3 loop: CSVAWGVGYEQYF. The CDR3 DNA sequence: TGCAGCGTTGCCTGGGGGGTCGGCTACGAGCAGTACTTC.

This clone was observed a single time. V is TRBV6-6 and J is TRBJ1-1; D perhaps matches TRBD1 (6 bases). The germline V gene encodes CDR1 MNHNY and CDR2 SVGAGI (reference sequence). The V end lost 2 bases, the J end lost 3 bases, and 10 bases lay between the germline ends. The CDR3 has 14 amino acids. CDR3 amino acids: CASSYGGEDTEAFF. The CDR3 region has the DNA TGTGCCAGCAGTTACGGGGGCGAGGACACTGAAGCTTTCTTT.

V gene TRBV5-1 combines with J gene TRBJ2-7, with TRBD1 identical over 8 bases. This CDR3 contains 15 residues. Trimming at V came to 0 bases and at J to 4 bases, leaving 6 bases not matched to a gene. Germline CDR1 SGHRS, CDR2 YFSETQ. CDR3 residues: CASSLVATGAYEQYF. As DNA, the CDR3 is TGCGCCAGCAGCTTGGTGGCGACAGGGGCATACGAGCAGTACTTC.

The chain links TRBV18 to TRBJ2-6; D gene unclear. The germline V gene has CDR1 KGHSH and CDR2 LQKENI. The CDR3 length is 15 residues. V was shortened by 7 bases and J by 0 bases, with 10 bases between the two germline ends. The CDR3 sequence: CASFSTGSGANVLTF. Written as DNA, the CDR3 is TGTGCCAGCTTTTCAACCGGCTCTGGGGCCAACGTCCTGACTTTC.

The chain links TRBV6-5 to TRBJ1-6; D might be TRBD1 (5 bases). Germline V gene lookup returns CDR1 MNHEY and CDR2 SVGAGI. The CDR3 length is 15 residues. Trimming took 2 bases from V and 7 from J, leaving 12 bases between them. The CDR3 is CASSYGGTVNSPLHF. The CDR3 region has the DNA TGTGCCAGCAGTTACGGGGGGACGGTGAATTCACCCCTCCACTTT.

V usage is TRBV11-2 and J usage is TRBJ2-2; D is ambiguous. CDR3 length equals 14 residues. Trimming took off 5 bases at V and 0 bases at J, with 7 bases between the two ends. The germline V gene encodes CDR1 SGHAT and CDR2 FQNNGV. The chain's CDR3 is CASSPLPNTGELFF. Here the CDR3 DNA reads TGTGCCAGCAGCCCCCTTCCGAACACCGGGGAGCTGTTTTTT.

Points on this clone: This sample includes further DNA sequences coding for the same CDR3. The rearrangement uses TRBV11-2 and TRBJ2-3; 11 positions match TRBD2. Trimming removed 3 bases from V and 2 bases from J; junction bases left unmatched: 1. This CDR3 spans 15 amino acids. Germline CDR1 SGHAT, CDR2 FQNNGV. DNA for the CDR3: TGTGCCAGCAGCTTGGGACTAGCGGACACAGATACGCAGTATTTT. This encodes CASSLGLADTDTQYF.

The chain has TRBV5-4 and TRBJ1-4, with 8 bases matching TRBD1. The CDR3 is 15 amino acids. Germline CDR1 and CDR2: SGHNT and YYREEE (reference sequence). V was clipped by 1 base and J by 1 base; unmatched bases: 0. In nucleotides, the CDR3 is TGTGCCAGCAGCTTGACAGGGGGAACTAATGAAAAACTGTTTTTT. Translation: CASSLTGGTNEKLFF.

This clone was recorded only once. The rearrangement joins TRBV11-2 to TRBJ2-3, with 9 bases lining up with TRBD1. The V gene end was trimmed by 5 bases and the J gene end by 5 bases; junction bases not matched to a gene: 2. Germline V CDR1 and CDR2: SGHAT, FQNNGV. The CDR3 runs 13 residues. CDR3 region: CASSMDRGDTQYF. In nucleotides, the CDR3 is TGTGCCAGCAGCATGGACAGGGGAGATACGCAGTATTTT.

The chain recombines TRBV28 with TRBJ2-7; 11 bases map to TRBD1. Germline V gene sequence: CDR1 MDHEN, CDR2 SYDVKM. The CDR3 totals 15 residues. V dropped 6 bases and J dropped 6; count of bases not matched to a gene: 10. Written as DNA, the CDR3 is TGTGCCAGCAGACCAGGGACAGGGGGAGGCCGCGAGCAGTACTTC. Protein: CASRPGTGGGREQYF. Full variable domain (rest looked up from reference TRBV28 and TRBJ2-7): DVKVTQSSRYLVKRTGEKVFLECVQDMDHENMFWYRQDPGLGLRLIYFSYDVKMKEKGDIPEGYSVSREKKERFSLILESASTNQTSMYLCASRPGTGGGREQYFGPGTRLTVT.

A few counts support this clone. CDR3 DNA: TGTGCCATCAGTGCGGGACAGAAGAACACTGAAGCTTTCTTT. This translates into CAISAGQKNTEAFF. The V gene is TRBV10-3, the J gene TRBJ1-1, with 7 nucleotides matching TRBD1. Germline CDR1 is ENHRY and CDR2 is SYGVKD. This CDR3 has 14 residues. The V gene end was trimmed by 4 bases and the J gene end by 1 base; junction bases not matched to a gene: 3.

The V call is TRBV29-1, the J call TRBJ2-3; D perhaps matches TRBD1 (6 bases). The CDR3 is 15 residues long. Germline lookup yields CDR1 SQVTM and CDR2 ANQGSEA. V was cut by 1 base and J by 1 base, with 12 bases left in between. CDR3 loop: CSVEGAQGGTDTQYF. Written as DNA, the CDR3 is TGCAGCGTTGAAGGAGCACAGGGTGGCACAGATACGCAGTATTTT.

CDR3 sequence reads: CASRQGAGELFF. In nucleotides, the CDR3 is TGTGCCAGCAGACAGGGGGCCGGGGAGCTGTTTTTT. This chain links TRBV2 with TRBJ2-2; 8 nucleotides match TRBD1. This CDR3 has 12 amino acids. Germline loops: CDR1 SNHLY, CDR2 FYNNEI. J lost 6 bases, V lost 6 bases, and 0 bases had no gene match.

This clone was seen a few times. The chain has TRBV7-2 and TRBJ2-1, with 7 bases lining up with TRBD1. The CDR3 totals 15 residues. The junction had 1 base not matched to a gene; V was cut back by 1 base and J by 1 base. Germline CDR1 is SGHTA and CDR2 is FQGNSA. In nucleotides, the CDR3 is TGTGCCAGCAGCTTAGAGGGACAGTCCTACAATGAGCAGTTCTTC. Amino acids: CASSLEGQSYNEQFF.

This clone was seen a few times. The J gene is TRBJ2-5, the V gene TRBV9, with 11 bases identical to TRBD2. CDR1 SGDLS and CDR2 YYNGEE come from the germline V gene. Trimming at V came to 1 base and at J to 3 bases, leaving 5 bases not matched to a gene. There are 16 residues in the CDR3. In DNA form, the CDR3 reads TGTGCCAGCAGCGTAATGGCTAGCGGGGGGAAAGAGACCCAGTACTTC. This codes for CASSVMASGGKETQYF.